Sequencing of this T cell receptor beta chain was carried out in a study of shared clonotypes between healthy human individuals. The CDR3 has 16 residues. The V segment lost 3 bases and the J segment 3 bases; nucleotides outside the gene matches: 3. Germline-derived CDR1 and CDR2 are MNHEY and SMNVEV (reference sequence). Method: immunoSEQ multiplex PCR; TCRdb's copy keeps in-frame clones and lacks some. Of about 2.2 million clones in the sample, just over 90% were seen once. Naive CD8 cells, CD45RO-negative and positively selected for CCR7, excluded terminally differentiated effector memory CD45RA+ cells. This clone appeared once.

Sequencing was performed on naive CD8+ T cells from PBMCs. This receptor was obtained from a man between 18 and 29 years old in good health. Some clones in this sample may be carry-over from other donors' samples. V usage is TRBV27 and J usage is TRBJ2-1; 12 bases match TRBD2. CDR3 nucleotide sequence: TGTGCCAGCAGTTTCCAGACTAGCGGGGGCTACAATGAGCAGTTCTTC. This translates into CASSFQTSGGYNEQFF.